The 6 T cell receptor beta chains in this list originate from one sample, sequenced in a study of circulating and synovial CD4+ cells in juvenile arthritis. The protocol was immunoSEQ multiplex PCR, while the TCRdb copy is restricted to in-frame clones and leaves out a portion. The repertoire holds 2,500 to 4,000 clones, with more than 70% as singletons. What was sequenced was CD4+ T cells from synovial fluid. Receptors were obtained from a human donor with juvenile idiopathic arthritis.

The rearrangement links TRBV5-4 to TRBJ1-1; a weak D match, TRBD1 (5 bases). With 0 bases removed from V and 5 bases from J, the gap between germline ends came to 8 bases. The length of the CDR3 is 13 residues. Germline V lookup: CDR1 SGHNT, CDR2 YYREEE (reference sequence). The CDR3 sequence: CASSLGGGTEAFF. The CDR3 DNA sequence: TGTGCCAGCAGCTTGGGGGGGGGAACTGAAGCTTTCTTT.

This chain joins TRBV30 and TRBJ2-1, with 10 bases that match TRBD1. With V trimmed by 1 base and J by 7 bases, 10 bases remained unmatched. CDR3 length: 16 residues. Germline V lookup: CDR1 GTSNPN, CDR2 SVGIG (reference sequence). The CDR3 bases are TGTGCCTGGAGTGAGGGACAGGGGTCACGTTGGAATGAGCAGTTCTTC. Translated, it gives CAWSEGQGSRWNEQFF. Full variable domain (outside the CDR3, taken from reference TRBV30 and TRBJ2-1): SQTIHQWPATLVQPVGSPLSLECTVEGTSNPNLYWYRQAAGRGLQLLFYSVGIGQISSEVPQNLSASRPQDRQFILSSKKLLLSDSGFYLCAWSEGQGSRWNEQFFGPGTRLTVL.

The J gene is TRBJ1-2, the V gene TRBV25-1; tentative D call: TRBD1 (6 bases). Germline CDR1 reads MGHDK; CDR2 reads SYGVNS. This CDR3 spans 12 amino acids. With 3 bases removed from V and 7 bases from J, the gap between germline ends came to 9 bases. The CDR3 DNA sequence: TGTGCCAGCAGTGAGACAGGAACTGGCTACACCTTC. Its protein product is CASSETGTGYTF.

This clone came up once. The chain couples TRBV9 to TRBJ2-5, with TRBD2 identical over 12 bases. The CDR3 is 15 amino acids. The J segment lost 2 bases and the V segment lost 4 bases, leaving 3 bases of the junction unmatched. Germline V gives CDR1 SGDLS, CDR2 YYNGEE. The DNA of the CDR3 is TGTGCCAGCAGCACACTAGCGGGGGGACAAGAGACCCAGTACTTC. Protein sequence: CASSTLAGGQETQYF.

This chain uses TRBV7-9 with TRBJ1-4; 7 nucleotides line up with TRBD1. Germline-derived CDR1 and CDR2 are SEHNR and FQNEAQ (reference sequence). J lost 9 bases, V lost 3 bases, and 13 bases had no gene match. The CDR3 runs to 16 residues. The CDR3 sequence is CASSLGPNRGGKKLFF. DNA of the CDR3: TGTGCCAGCAGCTTGGGCCCTAACAGGGGAGGCAAAAAACTGTTTTTT.

This clone was found once. The chain has TRBV6-5 and TRBJ2-7; TRBD1 matches 7 bases. This CDR3 is built from 14 residues. V lost 2 bases, J lost 3 bases, and 4 bases stayed unmatched. Germline CDR1 and CDR2: MNHEY and SVGAGI. CDR3 DNA sequence: TGTGCCAGCAGTTACCGTCGGGACAGCTACGAGCAGTACTTC. It codes for CASSYRRDSYEQYF.